Listed here is a single T cell receptor beta chain. The antigen remains unidentified. This specimen comes from a study of shared clonotypes between healthy human individuals. Findings of the study overall: Depth of sequencing was expected to influence donor clonotype sharing. A handful of donors shared about 5% of their naive CD4 clonotypes.

Several immunoSEQ 96-well plates shared each subset's DNA, each plate a replicate. Per the original methods: ImmunoSEQ sequences covered only the junction and lacked quality scores; filtering therefore differed. Some clones are missing from TCRdb's copy, which holds only in-frame ones; the method was immunoSEQ multiplex PCR. The D gene and trimming were derived from the DNA, and the V and J assignments and clone size from that table. This table holds hundreds of thousands of clones, 55% to 85% found once. V lost 0 bases, J lost 2 bases, and 16 bases lay in between. The germline gives CDR1 SGDLS, CDR2 YYNGEE. This CDR3 contains 17 residues.

Sequenced input: memory CD4+ T cells sorted from blood. Subset of the sample: CD45RA-negative fraction. This sequence joins TRBV9 and TRBJ2-3; D not certain. This clonotype originated in a woman between 25 and 40 years old in good health. The CDR3 spells CASSVGWVLGATDTQYF. For the CDR3, the DNA is TGTGCCAGCAGCGTAGGTTGGGTATTAGGCGCCACAGATACGCAGTATTTT. The whole variable domain, remainder taken from reference TRBV9 and TRBJ2-3, is DSGVTQTPKHLITATGQRVTLRCSPRSGDLSVYWYQQSLDQGLQFLIQYYNGEERAKGNILERFSAQQFPDLHSELNLSSLELGDSALYFCASSVGWVLGATDTQYFGPGTRLTVL.